A few counts support the clone carrying this T cell receptor (beta chain). TCRdb independently ran MiXCR on the RT-PCR reads; one entry per CDR3 protein. Of about 700,000 distinct CDR3 sequences in the sample, approximately 15% were seen once. The receptor comes from a female donor in good health, serving as a healthy control. The sequenced sample was memory CD4+ T cells from blood.

CDR3 protein: CAATTLRPGANVLTF. CDR3 DNA sequence: TGTGCCGCTACAACTCTCCGACCTGGGGCCAACGTCCTGACTTTC. The rearrangement joins TRBV30 to TRBJ2-6; D gene uncertain. V lost 8 bases and J 2 bases, leaving 16 bases between the germline ends. Germline V gene lookup returns CDR1 GTSNPN and CDR2 SVGIG (reference sequence). The CDR3 totals 15 residues. Looking up the rest from reference TRBV30 and TRBJ2-6 gives the full variable domain: SQTIHQWPATLVQPVGSPLSLECTVEGTSNPNLYWYRQAAGRGLQLLFYSVGIGQISSEVPQNLSASRPQDRQFILSSKKLLLSDSGFYLCAATTLRPGANVLTFGAGSRLTVL.